This T cell receptor (beta chain) was sequenced in a study of T cells after posttransplantation cyclophosphamide. Regarding this clone: Its antigen is still unknown.

The trim removed 5 bases at V and 3 bases at J, leaving 7 bases unmatched. The germline CDR1 and CDR2 sequences are MDHEN and SYDVKM. This CDR3 spans 15 amino acids. The method was immunoSEQ multiplex PCR; TCRdb's version includes in-frame clones alone and lacks a portion of them. Here the sample spans some 9,200 clones, 85% to 90% being singletons. Points from the study as a whole: TRB clonality was highly associated with recipient CMV seropositivity and reactivation. Blood and skin or GI T cell repertoires showed limited TRB overlap.

The chain links TRBV28 to TRBJ1-2; 9 bases are a match to TRBD1. The material sequenced was memory CD4+ T cells sorted from PBMCs. The sequence derives from a woman aged 55-69 years in good health, CMV-negative, and a related stem cell transplant donor. CDR3 region: CASSPGDRVYYGYTF. The CDR3 DNA reads as TGTGCCAGCAGTCCAGGGGACAGGGTTTACTATGGCTACACCTTC.